A single sample gave rise to the 18 T cell receptor beta chains below, sequenced in a study of CD8+ T cells in alopecia areata (dated by TCRdb to the late 2010s). Library preparation employed the immunoSEQ multiplex PCR assay. To provide template for TCR sequencing, every sample had RNA extracted and reverse transcribed into cDNA. In its TCRdb copy, this immuneACCESS table keeps in-frame sequences only and misses some clones. Where compared with another copy, unresolved V genes explain less than half of these, and the others have no known cause. The sample profile shows about 140,000 clones; 82% of them were found once. The top ten clones comprise just under 25% of the sample. The time point label for this specimen denotes: 4 weeks on oral tofacitinib. The sample's treatment or condition label, decoded: oral pan-JAK inhibitor, 5-10 mg twice daily. Sequencing was performed on CD8+ T cells sorted from blood, taken at week 4, from a patient treated with tofacitinib. Receptors were obtained from a human donor with alopecia areata.

The gene calls are TRBV29-1 and TRBJ1-2; D is uncertain. Germline values: CDR1 SQVTM, CDR2 ANQGSEA. The germline V and J ends were trimmed by 7 bases and 2 bases, with 14 bases remaining between them. CDR3 length: 13 residues. Here the CDR3 reads CSAPLSSNYGYTF. CDR3 coding DNA: TGCAGCGCACCATTATCCTCAAACTATGGCTACACCTTC. The full variable domain, its missing parts supplied by reference TRBV29-1 and TRBJ1-2, is SAVISQKPSRDICQRGTSLTIQCQVDSQVTMMFWYRQQPGQSLTLIATANQGSEATYESGFVIDKFPISRPNLTFSTLTVSNMSPEDSSIYLCSAPLSSNYGYTFGSGTRLTVV.

This chain joins TRBV28 and TRBJ2-5, with TRBD2 as a possible D gene (5 bases). Between the trimmed V and J ends, which lost 6 bases and 2 bases, there was a span of 16 bases. This CDR3 is built from 15 residues. Germline V gene lookup returns CDR1 MDHEN and CDR2 SYDVKM. CDR3 sequence reads: CASSTRVMGQETQYF. The CDR3, as DNA: TGTGCCAGCAGCACGAGGGTCATGGGGCAAGAGACCCAGTACTTC.

V and J are TRBV6-5 and TRBJ2-5, with D uncertain. The CDR3 covers 10 residues. The V gene lost 10 bases and the J gene lost 9 bases, with 12 bases spanning the gap. Germline V lookup: CDR1 MNHEY, CDR2 SVGAGI. The CDR3: CATPFHAQYF. The CDR3 nucleotides are TGTGCCACCCCGTTTCATGCCCAGTACTTC.

The chain carries TRBV27 and TRBJ2-5; TRBD1 aligns across 7 bases. The V and J ends lost 5 bases and 5 bases, in that order; junction bases with no gene match: 5. CDR1 is MNHEY, CDR2 SMNVEV, per germline (reference sequence). The CDR3 consists of 13 residues. CDR3 in amino acids: CASSLTGRETQYF. As DNA, the CDR3 is TGTGCCAGCAGTCTGACAGGGCGGGAGACCCAGTACTTC.

This clone was counted at least ten times. This chain links TRBV13 with TRBJ2-7; 8 nucleotides line up with TRBD2. The CDR3 is 14 amino acids. Losses at the gene ends were 5 bases for V and 6 bases for J; bases not matched to a gene: 9. Germline CDR1 is PRHDT and CDR2 is FYEKMQ (reference sequence). The CDR3, as DNA: TGTGCCAGCAGCCCCCCCGGGAGGGCGGGCGAGCAGTACTTC. Its translation: CASSPPGRAGEQYF.

The chain uses TRBV7-9 and TRBJ2-5; possibly TRBD1 for D (6 bases). V dropped 5 bases and J dropped 4 bases, with 14 bases sitting between them. CDR3 length equals 14 residues. CDR1 is SEHNR and CDR2 is FQNEAQ in the germline V gene (reference sequence). The CDR3 region is CASSQGQVRETQYF. CDR3 nucleotide sequence: TGTGCCAGCAGCCAGGGGCAGGTTCGAGAGACCCAGTACTTC.

The CDR3 sequence is CASSSLQGTENTEAFF. The CDR3 nucleotides read TGTGCCAGCAGCTCATTACAGGGCACGGAAAACACTGAAGCTTTCTTT. The genes are TRBV13 and TRBJ1-1, with D possibly TRBD1 on 6 matching bases. Looked up from germline, CDR1 is PRHDT and CDR2 is FYEKMQ (reference sequence). The CDR3 covers 16 residues. Between the trimmed V and J ends, which lost 4 bases and 2 bases, there was a span of 17 bases.

The sample holds a few counts of this clone. The chain's CDR3 is CSVLGGLGFNEQYF. The CDR3 region has the DNA TGCAGCGTTCTCGGGGGACTAGGATTCAACGAGCAGTACTTC. The V and J genes are TRBV29-1 and TRBJ2-7, with 8 bases matching TRBD2. CDR3 length: 14 residues. Germline V CDR1 and CDR2: SQVTM, ANQGSEA. The V segment lost 5 bases and the J segment 5 bases; nucleotides outside the gene matches: 11.

The V call is TRBV4-1, the J call TRBJ2-1; 11 nucleotides line up with TRBD2. Germline-derived CDR1 and CDR2 are MGHRA and YSYEKL. The CDR3 spans 15 residues. The ends lost 1 base at V and 9 bases at J; junction bases unmatched: 5. The CDR3 protein is CASSQGPLAGGEQFF. The CDR3 DNA follows: TGCGCCAGCAGCCAAGGTCCCCTAGCGGGGGGTGAGCAGTTCTTC.

The rearrangement links TRBV21-1 to TRBJ2-7; TRBD1 reflects the table's D call only, with no check against the DNA. TRBV21-1 is marked as a pseudogene. There are 15 residues in the CDR3. The CDR3 is CASSKAWTGVCEQYF. The CDR3 DNA follows: TGTGCCAGCAGCAAAGCGTGGACAGGGGTATGCGAGCAGTACTTC.

The chain links TRBV11-3 to TRBJ2-2; no clear D gene. This CDR3 has 14 residues. Germline values: CDR1 SGHNT, CDR2 YENEEA. V was cut by 3 bases and J by 6 bases, with 11 bases left in between. CDR3 coding DNA: TGTGCCAGCAGCTTCGCGTTTCGGGCCGGGGAGCTGTTTTTT. Translation: CASSFAFRAGELFF.

This clone was detected a few times. The V and J genes are TRBV29-1 and TRBJ2-7; D possibly corresponds to TRBD2 (6 bases). Trimming took off 4 bases at V and 2 bases at J, with 15 bases between the two ends. Germline V gene data show CDR1 as SQVTM and CDR2 as ANQGSEA. CDR3 length: 14 amino acids. The CDR3 nucleotides are TGCAGCGTTGTAGCGGATCCCCGTACCTACGAGCAGTACTTC. It codes for CSVVADPRTYEQYF.

The rearrangement joins TRBV5-6 to TRBJ2-7; D is undetermined. Germline loops: CDR1 SGHDT, CDR2 YYEEEE. This CDR3 is 15 amino acids long. Between the trimmed V and J ends, which lost 0 bases and 3 bases, there was a span of 13 bases. The CDR3 nucleotides read TGTGCCAGCAGCTTGGACGGCCGTCGTATCTACGAGCAGTACTTC. This encodes CASSLDGRRIYEQYF.

The rearrangement uses TRBV7-9 and TRBJ2-7; 11 positions agree with TRBD2. J lost 6 bases, V lost 5 bases, and 9 bases had no gene match. The length of the CDR3 is 15 residues. Germline CDR1 and CDR2: SEHNR and FQNEAQ (reference sequence). For the CDR3, the DNA is TGTGCCAGCAGCGAAAGACTAGCGGGGCTTCGCGAGCAGTACTTC. Amino acid sequence: CASSERLAGLREQYF. Together with reference TRBV7-9 and TRBJ2-7, the CDR3 gives the full variable domain: DTGVSQNPRHKITKRGQNVTFRCDPISEHNRLYWYRQTLGQGPEFLTYFQNEAQLEKSRLLSDRFSAERPKGSFSTLEIQRTEQGDSAMYLCASSERLAGLREQYFGPGTRLTVT.

V usage is TRBV12-5 and J usage is TRBJ2-1; D may be TRBD2 (7 bases). The germline V gene encodes CDR1 LGHNT and CDR2 FRNRAP. The CDR3 extends over 12 amino acids. The ends were cut back, 5 bases at V and 12 bases at J, with 14 bases in the middle. CDR3 residues: CASGLGRGAQFF. The CDR3 DNA follows: TGTGCTAGTGGTCTTGGGAGGGGGGCGCAGTTCTTC.

This sequence joins TRBV27 and TRBJ2-7; 11 bases fit TRBD2. CDR3 length: 16 residues. V gave up 2 bases and J gave up 4 bases; unmatched junction bases: 7. Germline V gene sequence: CDR1 MNHEY, CDR2 SMNVEV (reference sequence). CDR3 in amino acids: CASSLSSSGGFYEQYF. The CDR3 nucleotides are TGTGCCAGCAGTTTAAGTTCTAGCGGGGGGTTTTACGAGCAGTACTTC.

The chain carries TRBV7-2 and TRBJ2-5, with D unclear. Germline V lookup: CDR1 SGHTA, CDR2 FQGNSA. V was pared by 1 base and J by 5 bases, with 14 bases between. The CDR3 consists of 15 residues. The CDR3 loop reads CASSLGQGGRETQYF. The CDR3 region has the DNA TGTGCCAGCAGCTTAGGGCAAGGCGGACGGGAGACCCAGTACTTC.

V gene TRBV15 combines with J gene TRBJ2-5, with D uncertain. V lost 4 bases, J lost 5 bases, and 8 bases lay in between. CDR3 length equals 12 residues. Looked up from germline, CDR1 is LNHNV and CDR2 is YYDKDF (reference sequence). CDR3 DNA: TGTGCCACCAGCATCAGTGGGGAGACCCAGTACTTC. It is translated as CATSISGETQYF. The full variable domain, in which reference TRBV15 and TRBJ2-5 provide the parts outside the CDR3, is DAMVIQNPRYQVTQFGKPVTLSCSQTLNHNVMYWYQQKSSQAPKLLFHYYDKDFNNEADTPDNFQSRRPNTSFCFLDIRSPGLGDTAMYLCATSISGETQYFGPGTRLLVL.